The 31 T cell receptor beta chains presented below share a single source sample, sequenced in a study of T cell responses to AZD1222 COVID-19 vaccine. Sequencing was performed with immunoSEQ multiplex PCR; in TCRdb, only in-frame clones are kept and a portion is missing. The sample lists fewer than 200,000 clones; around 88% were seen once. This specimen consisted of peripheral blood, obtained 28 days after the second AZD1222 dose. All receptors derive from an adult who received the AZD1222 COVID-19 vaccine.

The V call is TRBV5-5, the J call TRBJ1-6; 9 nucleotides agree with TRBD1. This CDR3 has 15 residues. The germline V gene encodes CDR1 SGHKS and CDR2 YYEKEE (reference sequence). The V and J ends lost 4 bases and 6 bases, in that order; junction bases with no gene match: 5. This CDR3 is CASSPGQGLNSPLHF. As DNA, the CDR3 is TGTGCCAGCAGCCCGGGACAGGGTCTTAATTCACCCCTCCACTTT.

This chain's CDR3 is CASSPRGPMNTEAFF. The CDR3 coding sequence is TGTGCCAGCAGCCCACGGGGGCCCATGAACACTGAAGCTTTCTTT. This chain links TRBV7-9 with TRBJ1-1, with D possibly being TRBD1 (6 bases). V dropped 5 bases and J dropped 0 bases, with 13 bases sitting between them. Per germline, CDR1 SEHNR and CDR2 FQNEAQ (reference sequence). This CDR3 spans 15 amino acids.

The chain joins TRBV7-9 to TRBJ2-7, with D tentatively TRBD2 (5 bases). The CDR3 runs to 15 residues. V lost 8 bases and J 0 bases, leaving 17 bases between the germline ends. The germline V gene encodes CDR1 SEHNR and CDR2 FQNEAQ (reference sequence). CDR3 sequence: CASSVFPGSSYEQYF. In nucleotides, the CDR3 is TGTGCCAGCTCCGTGTTCCCGGGGAGCTCCTACGAGCAGTACTTC.

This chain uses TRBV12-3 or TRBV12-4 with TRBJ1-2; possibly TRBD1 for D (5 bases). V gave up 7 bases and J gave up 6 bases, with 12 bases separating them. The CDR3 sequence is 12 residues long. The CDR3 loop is CASMQGGDGYTF. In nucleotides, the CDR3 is TGTGCCAGCATGCAGGGAGGAGATGGCTACACCTTC.

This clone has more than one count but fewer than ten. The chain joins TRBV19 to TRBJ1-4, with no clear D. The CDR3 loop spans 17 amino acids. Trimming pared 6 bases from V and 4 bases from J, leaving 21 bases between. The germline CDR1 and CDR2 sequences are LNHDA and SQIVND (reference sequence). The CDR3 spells CASSLPRGRRINEKLFF. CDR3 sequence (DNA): TGTGCCAGTAGCCTCCCCCGCGGCCGGAGGATTAATGAAAAACTGTTTTTT.

The chain's CDR3 is CASSQGGNYGYTF. As DNA, the CDR3 is TGTGCCAGCAGCCAAGGGGGGAACTATGGCTACACCTTC. The V call is TRBV7-9, the J call TRBJ1-2; TRBD1 is a possible D gene (6 bases). This CDR3 contains 13 residues. The ends were cut back, 5 bases at V and 2 bases at J, with 9 bases in the middle. Germline V CDR1 and CDR2: SEHNR, FQNEAQ (reference sequence).

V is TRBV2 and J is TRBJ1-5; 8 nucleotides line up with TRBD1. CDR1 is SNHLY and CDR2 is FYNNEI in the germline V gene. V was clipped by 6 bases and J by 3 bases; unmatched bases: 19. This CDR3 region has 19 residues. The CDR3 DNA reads TGTGCCAGCAGAGCAGGACAGGGTGAGAAAGGGAGGGTCAATCAGCCCCAGCATTTT. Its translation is CASRAGQGEKGRVNQPQHF. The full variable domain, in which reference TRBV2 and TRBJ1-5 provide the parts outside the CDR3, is EPEVTQTPSHQVTQMGQEVILRCVPISNHLYFYWYRQILGQKVEFLVSFYNNEISEKSEIFDDQFSVERPDGSNFTLKIRSTKLEDSAMYFCASRAGQGEKGRVNQPQHFGDGTRLSIL.

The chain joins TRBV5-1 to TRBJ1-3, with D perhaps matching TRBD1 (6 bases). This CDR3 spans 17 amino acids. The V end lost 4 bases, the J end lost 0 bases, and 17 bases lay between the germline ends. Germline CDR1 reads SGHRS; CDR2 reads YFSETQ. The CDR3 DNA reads TGCGCCAGCAGCCCCTACCCGGGACACAACTCTGGAAACACCATATATTTT. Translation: CASSPYPGHNSGNTIYF.

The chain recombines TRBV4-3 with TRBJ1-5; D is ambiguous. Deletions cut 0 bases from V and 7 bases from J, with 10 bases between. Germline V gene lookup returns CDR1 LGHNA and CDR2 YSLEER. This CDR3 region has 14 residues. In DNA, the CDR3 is TGCGCCAGCAGCCAAGATTCGGCTGGCCAGCCCCAGCATTTT. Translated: CASSQDSAGQPQHF.

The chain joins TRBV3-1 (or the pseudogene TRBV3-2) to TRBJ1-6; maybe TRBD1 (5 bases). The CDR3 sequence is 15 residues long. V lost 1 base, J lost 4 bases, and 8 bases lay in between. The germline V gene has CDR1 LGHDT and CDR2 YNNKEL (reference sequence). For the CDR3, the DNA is TGTGCCAGCAGCCAAGGTACAGGTTATAATTCACCCCTCCACTTT. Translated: CASSQGTGYNSPLHF.

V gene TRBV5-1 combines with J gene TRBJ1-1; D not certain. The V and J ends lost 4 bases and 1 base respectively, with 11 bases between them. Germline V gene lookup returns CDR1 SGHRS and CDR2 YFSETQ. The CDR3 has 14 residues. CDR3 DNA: TGCGCCAGCAGCGCCAGTGGACGGAACACTGAAGCTTTCTTT. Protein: CASSASGRNTEAFF.

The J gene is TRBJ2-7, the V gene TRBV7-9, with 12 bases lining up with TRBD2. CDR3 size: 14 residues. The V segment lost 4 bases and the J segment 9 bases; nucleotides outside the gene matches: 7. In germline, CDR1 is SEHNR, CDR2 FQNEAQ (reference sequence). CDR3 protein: CASSSGTSGHRQYF. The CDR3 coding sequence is TGTGCCAGCAGCTCAGGGACTAGCGGGCACCGGCAGTACTTC. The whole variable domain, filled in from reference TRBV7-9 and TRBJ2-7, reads DTGVSQNPRHKITKRGQNVTFRCDPISEHNRLYWYRQTLGQGPEFLTYFQNEAQLEKSRLLSDRFSAERPKGSFSTLEIQRTEQGDSAMYLCASSSGTSGHRQYFGPGTRLTVT.

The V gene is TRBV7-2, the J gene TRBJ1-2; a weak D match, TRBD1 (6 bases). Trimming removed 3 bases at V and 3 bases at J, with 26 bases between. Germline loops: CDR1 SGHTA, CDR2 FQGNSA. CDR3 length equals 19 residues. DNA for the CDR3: TGTGCCAGCAGCTTCGCTTCCGTCTTCGAAGAGGGGGGACACTATGGCTACACCTTC. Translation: CASSFASVFEEGGHYGYTF.

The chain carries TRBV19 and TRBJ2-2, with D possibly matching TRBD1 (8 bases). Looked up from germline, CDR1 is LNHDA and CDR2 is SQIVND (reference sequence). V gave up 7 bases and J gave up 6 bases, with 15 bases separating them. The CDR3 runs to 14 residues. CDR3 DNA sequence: TGTGCCAGTATGGAACAGGGGGGGGCCGGGGAGCTGTTTTTT. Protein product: CASMEQGGAGELFF. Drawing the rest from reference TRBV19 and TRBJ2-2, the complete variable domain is DGGITQSPKYLFRKEGQNVTLSCEQNLNHDAMYWYRQDPGQGLRLIYYSQIVNDFQKGDIAEGYSVSREKKESFPLTVTSAQKNPTAFYLCASMEQGGAGELFFGEGSRLTVL.

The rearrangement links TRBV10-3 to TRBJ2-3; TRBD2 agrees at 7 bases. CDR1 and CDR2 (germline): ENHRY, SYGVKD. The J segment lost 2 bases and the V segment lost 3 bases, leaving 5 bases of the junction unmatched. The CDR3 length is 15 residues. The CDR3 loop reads CAISDGRGNTDTQYF. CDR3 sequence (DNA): TGTGCCATCAGTGACGGGCGGGGGAACACAGATACGCAGTATTTT.

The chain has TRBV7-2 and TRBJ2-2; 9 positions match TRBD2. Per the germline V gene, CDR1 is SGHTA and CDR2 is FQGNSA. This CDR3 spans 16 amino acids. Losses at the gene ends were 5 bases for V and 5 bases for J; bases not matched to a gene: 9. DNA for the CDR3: TGTGCCAGCAGCCCCCTGGCGGGGGGGATTACCGGGGAGCTGTTTTTT. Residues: CASSPLAGGITGELFF.

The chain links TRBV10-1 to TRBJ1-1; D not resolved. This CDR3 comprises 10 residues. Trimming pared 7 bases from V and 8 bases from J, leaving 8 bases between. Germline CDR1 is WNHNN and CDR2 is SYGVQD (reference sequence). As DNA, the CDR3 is TGCGCCAGCACCTTCTCGGAAGCTTTCTTT. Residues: CASTFSEAFF.

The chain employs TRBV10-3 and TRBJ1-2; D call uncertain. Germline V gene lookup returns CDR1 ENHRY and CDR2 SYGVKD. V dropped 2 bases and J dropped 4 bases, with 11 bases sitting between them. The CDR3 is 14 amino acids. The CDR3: CAISEAGKGYGYTF. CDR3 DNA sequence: TGTGCCATCAGTGAGGCGGGGAAAGGCTATGGCTACACCTTC.

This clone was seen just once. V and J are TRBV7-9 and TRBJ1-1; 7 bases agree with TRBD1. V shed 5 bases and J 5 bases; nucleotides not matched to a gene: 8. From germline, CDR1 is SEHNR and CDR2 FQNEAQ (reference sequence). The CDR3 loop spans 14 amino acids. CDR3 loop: CASSQGGISTEAFF. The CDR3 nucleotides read TGTGCCAGCAGCCAGGGGGGTATTAGTACTGAAGCTTTCTTT.

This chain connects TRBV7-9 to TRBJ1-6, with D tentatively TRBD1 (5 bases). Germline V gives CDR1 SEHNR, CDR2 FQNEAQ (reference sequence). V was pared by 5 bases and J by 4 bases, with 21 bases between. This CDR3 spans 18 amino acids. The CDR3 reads CASSTVRPGARYNSPLHF. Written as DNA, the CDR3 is TGTGCCAGCAGCACCGTTCGACCCGGGGCTCGGTATAATTCACCCCTCCACTTT. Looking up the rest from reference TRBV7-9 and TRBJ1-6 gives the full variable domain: DTGVSQNPRHKITKRGQNVTFRCDPISEHNRLYWYRQTLGQGPEFLTYFQNEAQLEKSRLLSDRFSAERPKGSFSTLEIQRTEQGDSAMYLCASSTVRPGARYNSPLHFGNGTRLTVT.

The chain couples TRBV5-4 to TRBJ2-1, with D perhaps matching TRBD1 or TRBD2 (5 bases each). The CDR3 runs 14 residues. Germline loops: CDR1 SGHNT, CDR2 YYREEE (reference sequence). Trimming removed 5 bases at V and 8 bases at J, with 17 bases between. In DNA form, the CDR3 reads TGTGCCAGCAGTGGGACCACCTTTAGGTATGAGCAGTTCTTC. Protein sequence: CASSGTTFRYEQFF. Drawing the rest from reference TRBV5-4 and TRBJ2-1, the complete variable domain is ETGVTQSPTHLIKTRGQQVTLRCSSQSGHNTVSWYQQALGQGPQFIFQYYREEENGRGNFPPRFSGLQFPNYSSELNVNALELDDSALYLCASSGTTFRYEQFFGPGTRLTVL.

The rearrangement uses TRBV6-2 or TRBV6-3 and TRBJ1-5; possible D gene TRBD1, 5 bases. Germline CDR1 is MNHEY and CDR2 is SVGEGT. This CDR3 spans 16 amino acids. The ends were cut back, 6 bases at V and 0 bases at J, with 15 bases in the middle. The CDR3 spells CASSRRTPYSNQPQHF. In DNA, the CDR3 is TGTGCCAGCAGCCGAAGGACACCTTATAGCAATCAGCCCCAGCATTTT.

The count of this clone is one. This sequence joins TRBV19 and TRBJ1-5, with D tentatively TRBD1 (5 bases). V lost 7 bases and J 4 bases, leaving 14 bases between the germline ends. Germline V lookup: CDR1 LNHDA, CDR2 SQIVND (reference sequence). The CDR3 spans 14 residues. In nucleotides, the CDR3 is TGTGCCAGTAAAGTCCGGGACCCTAATCAGCCCCAGCATTTT. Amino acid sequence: CASKVRDPNQPQHF.

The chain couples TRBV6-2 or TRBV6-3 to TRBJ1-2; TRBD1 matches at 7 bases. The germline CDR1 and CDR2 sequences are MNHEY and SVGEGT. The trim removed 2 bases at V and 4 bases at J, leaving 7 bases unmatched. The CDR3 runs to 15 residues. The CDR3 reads CASSYDRDRSYGYTF. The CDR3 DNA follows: TGTGCCAGCAGTTACGATCGGGACAGAAGCTATGGCTACACCTTC.

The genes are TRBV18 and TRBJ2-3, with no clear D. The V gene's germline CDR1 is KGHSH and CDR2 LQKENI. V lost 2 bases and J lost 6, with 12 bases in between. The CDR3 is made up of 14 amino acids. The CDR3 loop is CASSPTASRDTQYF. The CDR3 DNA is TGTGCCAGCTCACCAACGGCTAGTAGGGATACGCAGTATTTT. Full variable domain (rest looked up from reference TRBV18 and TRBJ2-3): NAGVMQNPRHLVRRRGQEARLRCSPMKGHSHVYWYRQLPEEGLKFMVYLQKENIIDESGMPKERFSAEFPKEGPSILRIQQVVRGDSAAYFCASSPTASRDTQYFGPGTRLTVL.

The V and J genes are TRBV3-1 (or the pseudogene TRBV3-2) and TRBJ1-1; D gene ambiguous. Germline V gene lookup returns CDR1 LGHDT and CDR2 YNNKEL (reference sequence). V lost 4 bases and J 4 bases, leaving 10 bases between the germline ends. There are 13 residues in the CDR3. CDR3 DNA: TGTGCCAGCAGCCCGCATTCCAGCACTGAAGCTTTCTTT. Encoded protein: CASSPHSSTEAFF.

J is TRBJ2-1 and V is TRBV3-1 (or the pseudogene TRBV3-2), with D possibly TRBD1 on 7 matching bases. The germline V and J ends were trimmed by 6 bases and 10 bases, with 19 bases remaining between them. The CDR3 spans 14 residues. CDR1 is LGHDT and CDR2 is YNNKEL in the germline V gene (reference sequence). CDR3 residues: CASRETGARGEQFF. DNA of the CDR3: TGTGCCAGCAGGGAAACAGGGGCCCGGGGGGAGCAGTTCTTC.

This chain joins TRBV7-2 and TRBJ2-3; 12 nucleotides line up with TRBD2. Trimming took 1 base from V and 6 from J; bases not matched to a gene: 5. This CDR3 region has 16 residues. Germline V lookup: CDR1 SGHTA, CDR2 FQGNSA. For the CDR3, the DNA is TGTGCCAGCAGCTTAGGACTAGCGGGGGTAGCGGATACGCAGTATTTT. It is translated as CASSLGLAGVADTQYF.

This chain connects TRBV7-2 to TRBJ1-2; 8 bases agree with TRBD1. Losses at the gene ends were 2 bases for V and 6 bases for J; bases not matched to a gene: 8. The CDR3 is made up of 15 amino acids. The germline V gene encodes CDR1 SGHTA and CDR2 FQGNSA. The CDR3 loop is CASSLLQTGENGYTF. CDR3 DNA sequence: TGTGCCAGCAGCTTACTCCAGACAGGGGAAAATGGCTACACCTTC.

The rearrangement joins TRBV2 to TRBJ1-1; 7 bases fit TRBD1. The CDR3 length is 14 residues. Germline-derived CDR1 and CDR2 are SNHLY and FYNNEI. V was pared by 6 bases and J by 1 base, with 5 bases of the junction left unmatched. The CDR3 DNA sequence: TGTGCCAGCAGCAGACAGGGAACGAACACTGAAGCTTTCTTT. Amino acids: CASSRQGTNTEAFF.

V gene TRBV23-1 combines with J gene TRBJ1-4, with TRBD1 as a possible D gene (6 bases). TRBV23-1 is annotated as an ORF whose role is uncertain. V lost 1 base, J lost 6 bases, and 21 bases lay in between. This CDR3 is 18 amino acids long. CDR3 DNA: TGCGCCAGCAGTCAATACACCGGTCATCAGGGGTTAGATGAAAAACTGTTTTTT. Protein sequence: CASSQYTGHQGLDEKLFF.